This T cell receptor beta chain was identified during a study of early T cells in non-severe SARS-CoV-2 infection. This CDR3 has 13 residues. CDR1 is KGHSH and CDR2 is LQKENI in the germline V gene. Germline trimming cut 3 bases from V and 4 bases from J; bases unmatched to any gene: 1. Attachment of unique molecular identifiers was made to individual cDNA molecules. MiXCR was run by TCRdb on the 5' RACE reads, yielding one entry per CDR3 protein. The table has about 71,000 distinct CDR3 sequences, around 12% seen once. V is TRBV18 and J is TRBJ1-2; TRBD1 aligns across 8 bases. The sequence came from an adult who was a healthcare worker with PCR-confirmed SARS-CoV-2 infection or an uninfected control (not recorded which). The sample was whole blood, taken at baseline. CDR3: CASSPGQVYGYTF. The CDR3 DNA reads TGTGCCAGCTCACCGGGACAGGTCTATGGCTACACCTTC.